The clone carrying this TCR beta chain was observed at least ten times. Its specificity is not known. The CDR3 sequence is 14 residues long. Losses at the gene ends were 10 bases for V and 0 bases for J; bases not matched to a gene: 5. The sample belongs to a study of T cells in Graves' hyperthyroidism and ophthalmopathy. Study-level findings and limits: The model's output predicted ophthalmopathy at a median of 6.5 months prior to onset. Most thyroid clonotypes with frequency above 0.001 were detected in blood.

From RNA transcripts, TCR beta CDR3 regions were amplified. A first-round RT-PCR of the TCR CDR3 used the HTBI primer set. One entry per CDR3 protein, called by TCRdb with MiXCR from the multiplex PCR reads. Among approximately 430,000 distinct CDR3 sequences listed, 14% to 15% were seen once. PBMCs stemmed from less than 13 ml fresh peripheral blood. Source material: blood. The clonotype comes from a young man with Graves' ophthalmopathy. This chain uses TRBV12-3 or TRBV12-4 with TRBJ2-4, with TRBD1 identical over 8 bases. CDR3 sequence reads: CAKGQELAKNIQYF. The CDR3 DNA reads TGTGCCAAGGGACAGGAACTAGCCAAAAACATTCAGTACTTC.